This entry describes one TCR beta chain. Its antigen is currently unknown. The sample is drawn from a study of blood T cells in healthy people across ages. Aged roughly 6 to 95, donors were systemically healthy Caucasians from Russia. For the second PCR, which ran for roughly 6 to 12 cycles, a sample-barcoded 5' primer and a J-beta primer mix were used. Every sample gave at least 2.5 million paired-end reads containing CDR3. One entry per CDR3 protein results from TCRdb running MiXCR on the 5' RACE reads. The sample lists 1.5 million to 2 million distinct CDR3 sequences; 30% to 40% were seen once. Broader study findings: Naive T cell percentage and TCR beta diversity correlated strongly. Estimates of total diversity, which came from one million sequenced T cells, were considered to be underestimates.

The TCR sequence derives from a human donor in good health. The sequenced material came from blood.

CDR3 region: CASNLTGRSYEQYF. The CDR3 nucleotides read TGTGCCAGCAACCTGACAGGTCGTTCCTACGAGCAGTACTTC. J is TRBJ2-7 and V is TRBV7-3, with D perhaps matching TRBD1 (6 bases). This CDR3 comprises 14 residues. Trimming pared 7 bases from V and 1 base from J, leaving 14 bases between. Germline V gives CDR1 SGHTA, CDR2 FQGTGA.